This TCR beta chain was found in a study of blood T cell repertoires in COVID-19. Overall study context: COVID-19 samples collected from the United States, Italy and Spain covered acute and convalescent phases. T cells, B-cell-depleted T cells, or PBMCs supplied cDNA or gDNA.

CDR3 length: 15 amino acids. Germline V gene lookup returns CDR1 MRHNA and CDR2 SNTAGT. Trimming shortened V by 3 bases and J by 2 bases, and 11 bases separated the two germline ends. In the original analysis: The authors estimated nucleated cell counts from reference gene primer amplification. Generated by immunoSEQ multiplex PCR, the TCRdb table keeps only in-frame clones and is missing some. V and J calls and clone size come straight from that table; D and trimming were deduced from the DNA. The sample consists of 25,000 to 35,000 clones, roughly nine tenths of them appearing once. The chain recombines TRBV6-4 with TRBJ1-3; D may be TRBD1 (6 bases). The sequencing sample was made of peripheral blood. This receptor was identified in a human donor with acute or convalescent COVID-19. The donor label of this sample is uncertain. The chain's CDR3 is CASSEGRGTGNTIYF. DNA of the CDR3: TGTGCCAGCAGTGAGGGCAGGGGAACTGGAAACACCATATATTTT.